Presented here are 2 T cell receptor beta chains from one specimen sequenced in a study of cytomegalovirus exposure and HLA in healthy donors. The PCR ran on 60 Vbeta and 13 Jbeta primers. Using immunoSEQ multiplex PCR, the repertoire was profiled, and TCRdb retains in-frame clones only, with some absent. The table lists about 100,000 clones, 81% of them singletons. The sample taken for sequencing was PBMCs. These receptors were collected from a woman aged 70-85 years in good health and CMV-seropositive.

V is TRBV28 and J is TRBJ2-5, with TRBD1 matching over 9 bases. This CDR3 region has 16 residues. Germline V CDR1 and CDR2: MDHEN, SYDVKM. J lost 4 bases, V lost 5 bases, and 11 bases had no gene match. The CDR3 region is CASSALPGQGSETQYF. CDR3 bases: TGTGCCAGCAGTGCCCTACCGGGACAGGGCTCAGAGACCCAGTACTTC.

The CDR3 protein is CASRQTGTTSYNEQFF. CDR3 coding DNA: TGTGCCAGCAGGCAGACCGGGACTACCTCCTACAATGAGCAGTTCTTC. The chain recombines TRBV14 with TRBJ2-1, with 7 bases identical to TRBD2. Trimming took 6 bases from V and 0 from J; bases not matched to a gene: 8. This CDR3 has 16 residues. The germline V gene encodes CDR1 SGHDN and CDR2 FVKESK. The variable domain in full, completed from reference TRBV14 and TRBJ2-1, reads EAGVTQFPSHSVIEKGQTVTLRCDPISGHDNLYWYRRVMGKEIKFLLHFVKESKQDESGMPNNRFLAERTGGTYSTLKVQPAELEDSGVYFCASRQTGTTSYNEQFFGPGTRLTVL.